The 27 T cell receptor beta chains given below trace back to one sample, sequenced in a study of molecular identifiers for immune sequencing clone quantification. TCRdb re-called the PCR reads with MiXCR, one entry per CDR3 protein. The top ten clones hold about 9.7% of a sample with over 90,000 distinct CDR3 sequences, under 40% of them seen once. Sequencing was carried out using naive CD8+ T cells from blood, with Jurkat cell RNA spiked in. Subset meaning: FACS-sorted CD8+CD4-CCR7+CD45RA+ naive T cells. Every receptor here comes from a human donor in good health. Some libraries in this study had Jurkat cell RNA spiked in.

Remarks on this clonotype: A much larger clone is a single base away; this may be a read error. The chain combines TRBV9 with TRBJ2-2; a weak D match, TRBD2 (6 bases). The V and J ends lost 0 bases and 3 bases respectively, with 15 bases between them. The CDR3 loop spans 17 amino acids. In germline, CDR1 is SGDLS, CDR2 YYNGEE. The CDR3 nucleotides read TGTGCCAGCAGCGTAGCGGAGCCGGGAGCGCACACCGGGGAGCTGTTTTTT. Translated: CASSVAEPGAHTGELFF. The variable domain in full, completed from reference TRBV9 and TRBJ2-2, reads DSGVTQTPKHLITATGQRVTLRCSPRSGDLSVYWYQQSLDQGLQFLIQYYNGEERAKGNILERFSAQQFPDLHSELNLSSLELGDSALYFCASSVAEPGAHTGELFFGEGSRLTVL.

In its sample, this clonotype was seen a few times. V is TRBV7-9 and J is TRBJ2-2; TRBD1 or TRBD2 may be the D gene (6 bases each). Trimming left V 4 bases short and J 5 bases short, with 17 bases between. This CDR3 contains 16 residues. Germline V lookup: CDR1 SEHNR, CDR2 FQNEAQ (reference sequence). The CDR3 sequence: CASSSARGGGTGELFF. The DNA for the CDR3 is TGTGCCAGCAGCTCCGCCCGAGGGGGAGGTACCGGGGAGCTGTTTTTT.

The CDR3 here is CASSLAGSADTQYF. CDR3 bases: TGTGCCAGCAGTTTAGCGGGAAGTGCAGATACGCAGTATTTT. V gene TRBV27 combines with J gene TRBJ2-3; maybe TRBD2 (6 bases). The CDR3 contains 14 residues. V shed 2 bases and J shed 4 bases, with 10 bases lying between them. Germline V gene data show CDR1 as MNHEY and CDR2 as SMNVEV (reference sequence).

This clonotype was recorded a few times. The rearrangement joins TRBV6-1 to TRBJ2-2; TRBD1 might be the D (5 bases). Germline CDR1 is MNHNS and CDR2 is SASEGT. The CDR3 sequence is 18 residues long. Trimming took 5 bases from V and 0 from J, leaving 19 bases between them. The CDR3 region has the DNA TGTGCCAGCAGTAGCCGGACACGGGTCTTCGCGAACACCGGGGAGCTGTTTTTT. Protein: CASSSRTRVFANTGELFF.

For this clonotype: Since a much larger clone is just one base distant, this may be a read error. The V gene is TRBV28, the J gene TRBJ2-2; tentatively, D is TRBD2 (5 bases). The CDR3 covers 12 residues. Germline V gene lookup returns CDR1 MDHEN and CDR2 SYDVKM. DNA for the CDR3: TGTGCCAGCAGTTTATTCTCCGGGGAGCCGTTTTTT. Protein product: CASSLFSGEPFF.

Details on this clonotype: Possible read error: a much larger clone is one base away. CDR3 amino acids: CASRPGFTDTQYF. CDR3 bases: TGTGCCAGCAGACCAGGATTCACAGATACGCAGTATTTT. J is TRBJ2-3 and V is TRBV12-3 or TRBV12-4; D gene ambiguous. The CDR3 has 13 amino acids. V gave up 6 bases and J gave up 2 bases, with 9 bases separating them.

Details on this clonotype: Since a much larger clone is just one base distant, this may be a read error. The chain links TRBV27 to TRBJ1-5; possible D gene TRBD1, 6 bases. CDR3 length: 15 residues. The germline gives CDR1 MNHEY, CDR2 SMNVEV (reference sequence). V dropped 7 bases and J dropped 6 bases, with 19 bases sitting between them. In nucleotides, the CDR3 is TGTGCCAGCACCCCCCGGGGGCTTGGCAGTCAGCCCCAGCATTTT. Protein product: CASTPRGLGSQPQHF.

This clonotype turned up a few times. V gene TRBV6-5 combines with J gene TRBJ2-6, with D possibly being TRBD1 (5 bases). This CDR3 has 19 residues. The germline V gene encodes CDR1 MNHEY and CDR2 SVGAGI. Trimming left V 0 bases short and J 2 bases short, with 17 bases between. The CDR3 DNA is TGTGCCAGCAGTTACTCGGGATGGCAGGGAAGGGCTGGGGCCAACGTCCTGACTTTC. It encodes CASSYSGWQGRAGANVLTF.

The genes are TRBV28 and TRBJ1-4, with 9 bases that match TRBD1. Germline assignment: CDR1 MDHEN and CDR2 SYDVKM. The CDR3 totals 14 residues. Trimming removed 6 bases from V and 7 bases from J; junction bases left unmatched: 6. The CDR3 DNA follows: TGTGCCAGCAGCCGGGACAGGGCGGGTGAAAAACTGTTTTTT. Protein product: CASSRDRAGEKLFF.

This clonotype was seen a handful of times. The junction does not match germline at one end; this may be a read error. This chain links TRBV29-1 with TRBJ2-7; weak D call: TRBD2 (7 bases). This CDR3 contains 12 residues. Germline V gene sequence: CDR1 SQVTM, CDR2 ANQGSEA. The chain's CDR3 is CSAEGGAYEQYF. CDR3 bases: TGCAGCGCTGAAGGGGGGGCCTACGAGCAGTACTTC.

Ten or more counts support this clonotype. The gene calls are TRBV5-1 and TRBJ2-7; D ambiguous. Germline-derived CDR1 and CDR2 are SGHRS and YFSETQ. V gave up 4 bases and J gave up 3 bases, with 5 bases separating them. The CDR3 totals 11 residues. The chain's CDR3 is CASSKGYEQYF. CDR3 sequence (DNA): TGCGCCAGCAGCAAGGGCTACGAGCAGTACTTC.

J is TRBJ2-7 and V is TRBV4-3; either TRBD1 or TRBD2 may supply D (5 bases each). Germline loops: CDR1 LGHNA, CDR2 YSLEER. V was cut by 0 bases and J by 5 bases, with 14 bases left in between. The CDR3 is 15 residues long. CDR3: CASSQDTGGWDEQYF. Written as DNA, the CDR3 is TGCGCCAGCAGCCAAGATACAGGAGGATGGGACGAGCAGTACTTC.

About this clonotype itself: Mismatch with germline at one junction end may stem from a read error. CDR3 DNA: TGTGCCAGCAGCTTAGAGACAGCTTATAGCAATCAGCCCCCGCATTTT. Translating gives CASSLETAYSNQPPHF. The rearrangement uses TRBV7-8 and TRBJ1-5, with a weak D call TRBD1 (5 bases). From germline, CDR1 is SGHVS and CDR2 FQNEAQ. The CDR3 consists of 16 residues.

V is TRBV7-8 and J is TRBJ2-7; D unresolved. The ends were cut back, 1 base at V and 4 bases at J, with 2 bases in the middle. Germline values: CDR1 SGHVS, CDR2 FQNEAQ. The length of the CDR3 is 11 residues. The CDR3 protein is CASSLEYEQYF. In nucleotides, the CDR3 is TGTGCCAGCAGCTTAGAGTACGAGCAGTACTTC.

This clonotype was seen ten or more times. This chain joins TRBV12-3 or TRBV12-4 and TRBJ2-5, with D maybe TRBD2 (6 bases). V was cut by 6 bases and J by 5 bases, with 16 bases left in between. CDR3 length: 14 residues. The CDR3 region is CASSQPGGRETQYF. CDR3 in DNA: TGTGCCAGCAGCCAGCCCGGGGGTCGGGAGACCCAGTACTTC.

The chain is built from TRBV28 and TRBJ2-7; 7 positions agree with TRBD2. The CDR3 is 14 residues long. V lost 3 bases and J lost 3; bases outside the gene matches: 5. Germline V gene data show CDR1 as MDHEN and CDR2 as SYDVKM. CDR3 DNA: TGTGCCAGCAGTTTCCCCGGGGACTACTACGAGCAGTACTTC. Translating it yields CASSFPGDYYEQYF.

V usage is TRBV5-5 and J usage is TRBJ2-4; maybe TRBD2 (5 bases). This CDR3 is 14 amino acids long. CDR1 and CDR2 from the germline V gene are SGHKS and YYEKEE (reference sequence). V gave up 0 bases and J gave up 9 bases, with 13 bases separating them. CDR3 nucleotides: TGTGCCAGCAGCTTGGTCGAGGGAATCGGCATTCAGTACTTC. It is translated as CASSLVEGIGIQYF.

About this clonotype itself: Just one base apart from a much larger clone, this may be a read error. The CDR3 ends on some other residue instead of the conserved phenylalanine or tryptophan, so this is likely a read error. The chain combines TRBV12-3 or TRBV12-4 with TRBJ1-1; no clear D. The CDR3 covers 13 residues. Trimming removed 10 bases from V and 0 bases from J, with 12 bases in between. The CDR3 bases are TGTGCCACCAGCGGACGGATGAACACTGAAGCTTTCTAT. Amino acids: CATSGRMNTEAFY.

This clonotype was observed many times. The J gene is TRBJ2-5, the V gene TRBV28; TRBD2 matches at 7 bases. The CDR3 is 15 amino acids. Trimming at V came to 2 bases and at J to 3 bases, leaving 6 bases not matched to a gene. The germline V gene encodes CDR1 MDHEN and CDR2 SYDVKM. The DNA for the CDR3 is TGTGCCAGCAGTTTACCTCGAGCGGGGAAAGAGACCCAGTACTTC. Translating gives CASSLPRAGKETQYF. Based on the CDR3 plus reference TRBV28 and TRBJ2-5, the full variable domain is DVKVTQSSRYLVKRTGEKVFLECVQDMDHENMFWYRQDPGLGLRLIYFSYDVKMKEKGDIPEGYSVSREKKERFSLILESASTNQTSMYLCASSLPRAGKETQYFGPGTRLLVL.

J is TRBJ2-7 and V is TRBV6-6; unclear D gene. The CDR3 loop spans 11 amino acids. V was trimmed by 7 bases and J by 2 bases, leaving 6 bases between them. Germline V gene data show CDR1 as MNHNY and CDR2 as SVGAGI (reference sequence). As DNA, the CDR3 is TGTGCCAGCACCAGTACCTACGAGCAGTACTTC. Translated: CASTSTYEQYF.

This clonotype was observed a few times. The chain carries TRBV7-9 and TRBJ2-2; 9 bases line up with TRBD1. With V trimmed by 4 bases and J by 6 bases, 9 bases remained unmatched. The CDR3 covers 16 residues. The germline V gene has CDR1 SEHNR and CDR2 FQNEAQ (reference sequence). CDR3: CASSSTDRGLAGELFF. The CDR3 nucleotides are TGTGCCAGCAGCTCGACGGACAGGGGATTGGCCGGGGAGCTGTTTTTT.

This clonotype was seen at least ten times. The chain links TRBV6-2 or TRBV6-3 to TRBJ1-5; D is ambiguous. With 7 bases removed from V and 0 bases from J, the gap between germline ends came to 13 bases. Germline lookup yields CDR1 MNHEY and CDR2 SVGEGT. The CDR3 runs to 15 residues. CDR3 protein: CASTDWMYSNQPQHF. In DNA form, the CDR3 reads TGTGCCAGCACCGACTGGATGTATAGCAATCAGCCCCAGCATTTT.

As to this clonotype: This sequence may be a read error, since a much larger clone differs from it by one base. V gene TRBV7-9 combines with J gene TRBJ2-3; D gene uncertain. The CDR3 runs 13 residues. From germline, CDR1 is SEHNR and CDR2 FQNEAQ (reference sequence). The V end lost 6 bases, the J end lost 4 bases, and 11 bases lay between the germline ends. The CDR3 spells CASRRLPSDTQYF. CDR3 bases: TGTGCCAGCAGACGCCTCCCCTCAGATACGCAGTATTTT.

J is TRBJ2-2 and V is TRBV20-1, with 11 positions matching TRBD2. This CDR3 contains 17 residues. V shed 1 base and J 3 bases; nucleotides not matched to a gene: 7. Germline V lookup: CDR1 DFQATT, CDR2 SNEGSKA (reference sequence). CDR3 in DNA: TGCAGTGCTAGAGGCGGGCCACTAGCGGGAGACACCGGGGAGCTGTTTTTT. This translates into CSARGGPLAGDTGELFF.

The V and J genes are TRBV5-4 and TRBJ2-7, with 11 bases matching TRBD2. There are 14 residues in the CDR3. Trimming removed 5 bases from V and 4 bases from J; junction bases left unmatched: 5. Germline-derived CDR1 and CDR2 are SGHNT and YYREEE (reference sequence). CDR3: CASSLGTSGYEQYF. Here the CDR3 DNA reads TGTGCCAGCAGTCTGGGGACTAGCGGATACGAGCAGTACTTC.

This clonotype came up a few times. The chain has TRBV6-6 and TRBJ2-2, with D maybe TRBD1 (6 bases). The germline V gene encodes CDR1 MNHNY and CDR2 SVGAGI (reference sequence). V was clipped by 5 bases and J by 4 bases, with 20 bases between them. The CDR3 has 17 amino acids. The CDR3 coding sequence is TGTGCCAGCAGTGGGGCAGGGGCTGGTTCAGGCACCGGGGAGCTGTTTTTT. As protein: CASSGAGAGSGTGELFF.

As to this clonotype: The final CDR3 position lacks the conserved phenylalanine or tryptophan, pointing to a likely read error. CDR3 sequence (DNA): TGTGCCAGCAGCCAAGAGGACACCCTCAATTTCTACGAGCAGTACATC. Amino acids: CASSQEDTLNFYEQYI. This chain connects TRBV4-2 to TRBJ2-7; a possible D gene is TRBD1 (5 bases). The CDR3 runs 16 residues. V gave up 0 bases and J gave up 3 bases, with 15 bases separating them. Germline-derived CDR1 and CDR2 are LGHNA and YNFKEQ.